Shown below are 3 T cell receptor beta chains from a single sample sequenced in a study of vaccination and CD4 T cells after COVID-19. Sample treatment: approximately nine-day PBMC culture with coronavirus spike peptide pools or control peptides (ViraFEST assay). These receptors are not linked to any known antigen. Cultured CD4+ T cell DNA was sequenced using the Oncomine TCR Beta short-read assay. TCRdb reprocessed the PCR reads via MiXCR and lists one record per CDR3 protein. Among 15,000 to 16,000 distinct CDR3 sequences listed, approximately 73% were seen once. The sequenced sample was CD4+ T cells from blood, cultured in vitro. These receptors all stem from a human donor who had recovered from COVID-19.

The V and J genes are TRBV4-2 and TRBJ1-5, with a possible D match to TRBD1 (5 bases). Trimming cost V 0 bases and J 7 bases, with 7 bases left between them. Germline loops: CDR1 LGHNA, CDR2 YNFKEQ. The CDR3 length is 13 residues. This chain's CDR3 is CASSQDEGQPQHF. The CDR3 DNA reads TGTGCCAGCAGCCAAGATGAGGGGCAGCCCCAGCATTTT.

The chain combines TRBV6-2 or TRBV6-3 with TRBJ2-1, with D possibly matching TRBD2 (5 bases). The CDR3 length is 17 residues. CDR1 and CDR2 from the germline V gene are MNHEY and SVGEGT. V was trimmed by 8 bases and J by 1 base, leaving 21 bases between them. The DNA of the CDR3 is TGTGCCAGCTCGGTAGGCTTGCGGGCTACATCCTACAATGAGCAGTTCTTC. Its protein product is CASSVGLRATSYNEQFF.

The chain carries TRBV27 and TRBJ1-1, with D perhaps matching TRBD1 (5 bases). The CDR3 is 12 amino acids. CDR1 and CDR2 (germline): MNHEY, SMNVEV (reference sequence). The V end was cut by 11 bases, the J end by 2 bases, with 12 bases between. The CDR3 loop reads CADRHLNTEAFF. DNA for the CDR3: TGTGCCGACAGACACTTAAACACTGAAGCTTTCTTT.